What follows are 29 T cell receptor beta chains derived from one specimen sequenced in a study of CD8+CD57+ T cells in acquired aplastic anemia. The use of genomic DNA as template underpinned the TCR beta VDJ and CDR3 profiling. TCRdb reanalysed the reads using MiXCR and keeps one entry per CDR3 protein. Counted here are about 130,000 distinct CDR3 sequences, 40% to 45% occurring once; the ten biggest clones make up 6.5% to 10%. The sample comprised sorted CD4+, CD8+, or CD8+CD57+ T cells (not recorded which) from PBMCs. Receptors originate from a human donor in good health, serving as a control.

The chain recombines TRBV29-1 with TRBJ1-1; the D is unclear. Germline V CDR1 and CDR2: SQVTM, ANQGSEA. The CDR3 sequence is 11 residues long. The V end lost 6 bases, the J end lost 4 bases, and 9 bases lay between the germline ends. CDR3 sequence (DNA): TGCAGCGTCCGGCAGGTCACTGAAGCTTTCTTT. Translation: CSVRQVTEAFF.

In nucleotides, the CDR3 is TGTGCCAGCACCCAAGGACAGGGTTATCAGCCCCAGCATTTT. It is translated as CASTQGQGYQPQHF. The rearrangement uses TRBV2 and TRBJ1-5; 8 nucleotides agree with TRBD1. V lost 7 bases and J lost 5; bases outside the gene matches: 7. The CDR3 spans 14 residues. In germline, CDR1 is SNHLY, CDR2 FYNNEI.

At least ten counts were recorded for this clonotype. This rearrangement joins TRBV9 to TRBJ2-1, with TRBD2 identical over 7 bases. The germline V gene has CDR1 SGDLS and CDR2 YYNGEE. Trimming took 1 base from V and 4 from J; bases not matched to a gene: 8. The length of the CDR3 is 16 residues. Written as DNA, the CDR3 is TGTGCCAGCAGCGTAAGCGGGAACGAAGGGTACAATGAGCAGTTCTTC. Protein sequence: CASSVSGNEGYNEQFF.

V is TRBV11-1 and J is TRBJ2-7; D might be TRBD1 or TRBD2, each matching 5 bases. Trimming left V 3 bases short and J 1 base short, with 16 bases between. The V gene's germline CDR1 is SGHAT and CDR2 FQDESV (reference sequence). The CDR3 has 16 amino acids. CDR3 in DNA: TGTGCCAGCAGCTTCCATCATTCAGGGAGTTCCTACGAGCAGTACTTC. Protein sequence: CASSFHHSGSSYEQYF.

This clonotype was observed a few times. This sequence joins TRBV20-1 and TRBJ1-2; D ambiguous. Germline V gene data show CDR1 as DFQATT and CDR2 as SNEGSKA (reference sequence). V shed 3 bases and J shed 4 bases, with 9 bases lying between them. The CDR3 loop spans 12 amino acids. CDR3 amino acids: CSASMPSYGYTF. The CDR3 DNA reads TGCAGTGCTAGCATGCCCTCCTATGGCTACACCTTC.

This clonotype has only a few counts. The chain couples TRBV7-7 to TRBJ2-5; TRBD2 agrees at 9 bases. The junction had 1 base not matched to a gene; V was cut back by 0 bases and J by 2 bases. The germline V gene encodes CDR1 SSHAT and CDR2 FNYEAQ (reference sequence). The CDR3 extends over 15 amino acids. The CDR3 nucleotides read TGTGCCAGCAGCTTAGCAGCGGGAGGACAAGAGACCCAGTACTTC. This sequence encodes CASSLAAGGQETQYF.

CDR3 DNA sequence: TGCGCCACCTTGGACAGACCCTACGAGCAGTACTTC. This translates into CATLDRPYEQYF. The rearrangement joins TRBV10-2 to TRBJ2-7, with D perhaps matching TRBD1 (6 bases). The V end was cut by 10 bases, the J end by 2 bases, with 12 bases between. The CDR3 contains 12 residues. Per germline, CDR1 WSHSY and CDR2 SAAADI.

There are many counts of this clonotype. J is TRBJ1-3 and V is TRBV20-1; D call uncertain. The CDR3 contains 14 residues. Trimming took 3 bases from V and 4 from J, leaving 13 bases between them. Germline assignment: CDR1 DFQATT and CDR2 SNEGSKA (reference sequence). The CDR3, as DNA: TGCAGTGCTAGCTCCACCCGGTGGGGAAACACCATATATTTT. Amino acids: CSASSTRWGNTIYF.

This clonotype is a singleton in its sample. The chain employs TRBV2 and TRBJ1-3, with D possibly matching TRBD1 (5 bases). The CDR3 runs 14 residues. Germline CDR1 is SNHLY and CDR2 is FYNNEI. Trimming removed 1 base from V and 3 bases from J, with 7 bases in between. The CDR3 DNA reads TGTGCCAGCAGTGAAGTGCAGGGTGGAAACACCATATATTTT. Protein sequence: CASSEVQGGNTIYF.

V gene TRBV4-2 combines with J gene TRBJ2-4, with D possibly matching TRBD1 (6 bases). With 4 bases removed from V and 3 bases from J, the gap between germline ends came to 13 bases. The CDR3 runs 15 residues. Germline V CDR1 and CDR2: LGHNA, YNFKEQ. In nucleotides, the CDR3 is TGTGCCAGCAGCCTTGGACAGACCCGCAAAAACATTCAGTACTTC. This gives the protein CASSLGQTRKNIQYF.

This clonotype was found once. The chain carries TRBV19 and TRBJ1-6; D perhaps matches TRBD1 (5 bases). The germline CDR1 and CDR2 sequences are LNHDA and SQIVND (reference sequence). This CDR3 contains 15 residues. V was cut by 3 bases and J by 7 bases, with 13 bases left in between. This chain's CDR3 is CASSIFLGPNSPLHF. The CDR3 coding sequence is TGTGCCAGTAGTATTTTTTTGGGGCCGAATTCACCCCTCCACTTT.

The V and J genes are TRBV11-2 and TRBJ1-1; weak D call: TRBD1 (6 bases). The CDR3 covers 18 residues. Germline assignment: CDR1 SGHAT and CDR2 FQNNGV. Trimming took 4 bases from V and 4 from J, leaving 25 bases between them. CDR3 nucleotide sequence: TGTGCCAGCAGCTCACACAGGGATAGAGGAACTTGGGGCACTGAAGCTTTCTTT. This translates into CASSSHRDRGTWGTEAFF.

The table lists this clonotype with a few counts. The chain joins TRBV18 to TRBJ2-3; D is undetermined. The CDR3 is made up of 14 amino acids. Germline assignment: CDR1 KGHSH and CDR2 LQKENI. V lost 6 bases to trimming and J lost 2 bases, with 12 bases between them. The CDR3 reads CASSRTDVTDTQYF. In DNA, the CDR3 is TGTGCCAGCTCCCGGACGGATGTCACAGATACGCAGTATTTT.

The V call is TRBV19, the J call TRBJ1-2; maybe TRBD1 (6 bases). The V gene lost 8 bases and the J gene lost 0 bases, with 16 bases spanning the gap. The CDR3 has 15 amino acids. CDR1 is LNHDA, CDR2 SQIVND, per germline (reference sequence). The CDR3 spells CASDTRTAPNYGYTF. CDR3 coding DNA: TGTGCCAGTGACACTAGGACAGCACCTAACTATGGCTACACCTTC. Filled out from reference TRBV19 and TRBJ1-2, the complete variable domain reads DGGITQSPKYLFRKEGQNVTLSCEQNLNHDAMYWYRQDPGQGLRLIYYSQIVNDFQKGDIAEGYSVSREKKESFPLTVTSAQKNPTAFYLCASDTRTAPNYGYTFGSGTRLTVV.

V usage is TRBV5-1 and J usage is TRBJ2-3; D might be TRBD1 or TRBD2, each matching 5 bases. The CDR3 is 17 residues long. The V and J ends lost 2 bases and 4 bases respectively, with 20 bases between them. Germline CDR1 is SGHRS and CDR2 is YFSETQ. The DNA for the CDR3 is TGCGCCAGCAGCTTACCCATTTCAGGGAGTGGCGCAGATACGCAGTATTTT. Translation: CASSLPISGSGADTQYF.

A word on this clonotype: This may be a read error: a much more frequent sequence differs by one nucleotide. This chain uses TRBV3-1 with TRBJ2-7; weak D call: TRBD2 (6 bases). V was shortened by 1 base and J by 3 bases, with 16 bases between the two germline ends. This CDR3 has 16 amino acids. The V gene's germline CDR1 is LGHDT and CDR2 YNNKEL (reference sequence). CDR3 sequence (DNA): TGTGCCAGCAGCCAAGGTAGGCCCGGGACTCACTACGAGCAGTACTTC. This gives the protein CASSQGRPGTHYEQYF.

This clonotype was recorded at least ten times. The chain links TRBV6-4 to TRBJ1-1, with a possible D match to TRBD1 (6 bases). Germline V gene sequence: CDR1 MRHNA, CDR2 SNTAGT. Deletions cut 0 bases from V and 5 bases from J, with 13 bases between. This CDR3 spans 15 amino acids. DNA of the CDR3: TGTGCCAGCAGTGACTCTAACAGGGAGTTAACTGAAGCTTTCTTT. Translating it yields CASSDSNRELTEAFF.

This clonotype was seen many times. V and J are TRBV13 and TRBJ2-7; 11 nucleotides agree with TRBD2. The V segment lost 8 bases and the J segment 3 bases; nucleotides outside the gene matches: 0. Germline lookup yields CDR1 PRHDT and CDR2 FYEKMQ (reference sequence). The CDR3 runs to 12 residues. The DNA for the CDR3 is TGTGCCAGCGGACTAGCGGGCTACGAGCAGTACTTC. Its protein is CASGLAGYEQYF.

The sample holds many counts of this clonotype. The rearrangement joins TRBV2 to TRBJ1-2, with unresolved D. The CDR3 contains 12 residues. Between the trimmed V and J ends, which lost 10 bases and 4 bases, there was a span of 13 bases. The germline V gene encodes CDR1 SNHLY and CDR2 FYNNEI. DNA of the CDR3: TGTGCCATCGAAGTAATCGGCTATGGCTACACCTTC. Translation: CAIEVIGYGYTF.

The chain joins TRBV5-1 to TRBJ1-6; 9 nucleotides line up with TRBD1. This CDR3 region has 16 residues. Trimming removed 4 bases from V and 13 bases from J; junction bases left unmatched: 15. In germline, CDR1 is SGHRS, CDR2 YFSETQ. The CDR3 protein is CASSHPRDRAVLPLHF. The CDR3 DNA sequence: TGCGCCAGCAGCCACCCTCGGGACAGGGCCGTCTTGCCCCTCCACTTT.

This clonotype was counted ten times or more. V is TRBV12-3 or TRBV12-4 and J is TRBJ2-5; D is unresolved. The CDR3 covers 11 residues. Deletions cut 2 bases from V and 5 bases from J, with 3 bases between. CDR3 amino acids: CASSLFETQYF. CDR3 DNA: TGTGCCAGCAGTTTATTCGAGACCCAGTACTTC.

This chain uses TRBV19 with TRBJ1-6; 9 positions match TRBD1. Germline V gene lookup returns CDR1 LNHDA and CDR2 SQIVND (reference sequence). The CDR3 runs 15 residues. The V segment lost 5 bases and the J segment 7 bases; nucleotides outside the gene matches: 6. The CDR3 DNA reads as TGTGCCAGTAGTTACGGGACAGGGAGGAATTCACCCCTCCACTTT. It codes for CASSYGTGRNSPLHF.

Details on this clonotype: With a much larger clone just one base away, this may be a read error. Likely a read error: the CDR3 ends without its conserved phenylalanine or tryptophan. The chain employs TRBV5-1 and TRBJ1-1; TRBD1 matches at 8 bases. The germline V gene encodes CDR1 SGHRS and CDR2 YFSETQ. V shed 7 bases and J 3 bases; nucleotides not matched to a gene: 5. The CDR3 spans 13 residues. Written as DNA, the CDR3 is TGCGCCAGCGGACAGGGATTGGACACTGAAGCTTTCTCT. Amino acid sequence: CASGQGLDTEAFS.

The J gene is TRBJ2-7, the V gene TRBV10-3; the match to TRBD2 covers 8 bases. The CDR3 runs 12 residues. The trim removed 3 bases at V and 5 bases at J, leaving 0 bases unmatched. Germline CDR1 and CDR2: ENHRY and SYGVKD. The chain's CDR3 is CAISDSGNEQYF. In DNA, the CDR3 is TGTGCCATCAGTGATAGCGGGAACGAGCAGTACTTC.

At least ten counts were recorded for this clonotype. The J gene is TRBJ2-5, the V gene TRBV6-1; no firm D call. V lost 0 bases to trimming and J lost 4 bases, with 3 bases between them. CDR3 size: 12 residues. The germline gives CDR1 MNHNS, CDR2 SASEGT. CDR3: CASSEAGETQYF. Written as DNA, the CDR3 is TGTGCCAGCAGTGAAGCTGGAGAGACCCAGTACTTC.

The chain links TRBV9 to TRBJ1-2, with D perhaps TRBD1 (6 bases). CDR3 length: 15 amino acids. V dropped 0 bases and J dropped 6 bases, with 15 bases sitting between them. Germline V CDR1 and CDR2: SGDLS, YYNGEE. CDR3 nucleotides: TGTGCCAGCAGCGTAGGCCCCACGGGGGCACATGGCTACACCTTC. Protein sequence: CASSVGPTGAHGYTF.

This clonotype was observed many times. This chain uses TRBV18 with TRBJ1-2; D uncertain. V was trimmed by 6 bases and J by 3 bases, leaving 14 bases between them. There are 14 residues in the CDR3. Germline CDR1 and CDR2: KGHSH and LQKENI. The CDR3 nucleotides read TGTGCCAGCTCTCCTAGCGGGGATCACTATGGCTACACCTTC. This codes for CASSPSGDHYGYTF.

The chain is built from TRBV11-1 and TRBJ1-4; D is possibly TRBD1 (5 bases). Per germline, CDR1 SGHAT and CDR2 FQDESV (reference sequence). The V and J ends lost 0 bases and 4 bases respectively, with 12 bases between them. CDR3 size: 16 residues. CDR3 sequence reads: CASSLALGELNEKLFF. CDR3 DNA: TGTGCCAGCAGCTTAGCATTGGGGGAACTTAATGAAAAACTGTTTTTT.

Here the CDR3 DNA reads TGTGCCAGCAGCAGCCGGGACAGCGAAAAACTGTTTTTT. Translation gives CASSSRDSEKLFF. The chain combines TRBV7-2 with TRBJ1-4; 7 bases map to TRBD1. Germline V gene lookup returns CDR1 SGHTA and CDR2 FQGNSA. The CDR3 runs 13 residues. The trim removed 5 bases at V and 8 bases at J, leaving 5 bases unmatched.